One and the same sample provided the 16 T cell receptor beta chains below, sequenced in a study of early T cells in non-severe SARS-CoV-2 infection. TCRdb itself ran the 5' RACE reads through MiXCR, one entry per CDR3 protein. The sample holds approximately 52,000 distinct CDR3 sequences; roughly 8.2% are singletons and the top ten take roughly 4%. The sample consisted of whole blood. Receptors originate from an adult who was a healthcare worker with PCR-confirmed SARS-CoV-2 infection or an uninfected control (not recorded which).

The table lists this clonotype with a few counts. The chain employs TRBV6-4 and TRBJ1-1; no clear D. The CDR3 contains 14 residues. Germline CDR1 and CDR2: MRHNA and SNTAGT. V was cut by 0 bases and J by 5 bases, with 10 bases left in between. The CDR3 loop reads CASSDSNRGTEAFF. The CDR3 bases are TGTGCCAGCAGTGACTCCAATCGAGGAACTGAAGCTTTCTTT.

This clonotype turned up a few times. The chain links TRBV20-1 to TRBJ2-3, with D perhaps TRBD2 (5 bases). With 8 bases removed from V and 2 bases from J, the gap between germline ends came to 14 bases. This CDR3 spans 13 amino acids. In germline, CDR1 is DFQATT, CDR2 SNEGSKA (reference sequence). In DNA, the CDR3 is TGCAGTATAAAACTAGTCGTCACAGATACGCAGTATTTT. Translation: CSIKLVVTDTQYF.

This clonotype was seen at least ten times. The chain is built from TRBV30 and TRBJ2-1; TRBD2 aligns across 7 bases. Trimming cost V 4 bases and J 11 bases; bases outside gene matches: 8. The CDR3 runs to 12 residues. Looked up from germline, CDR1 is GTSNPN and CDR2 is SVGIG (reference sequence). The CDR3 sequence is CAWTSGAHKQFF. The CDR3 DNA follows: TGTGCCTGGACTAGCGGCGCACATAAGCAGTTCTTC.

This clonotype was observed a few times. This chain joins TRBV6-2 or TRBV6-3 and TRBJ2-7; 7 bases agree with TRBD2. The CDR3 has 14 amino acids. The germline CDR1 and CDR2 sequences are MNHEY and SVGEGT. The V and J ends lost 5 bases and 0 bases, in that order; junction bases with no gene match: 4. CDR3 in amino acids: CASSPSGPSYEQYF. CDR3 sequence (DNA): TGTGCCAGCAGTCCTAGCGGCCCCTCCTACGAGCAGTACTTC.

The V gene is TRBV7-3, the J gene TRBJ2-3, with 8 bases identical to TRBD2. With 0 bases clipped from V and 1 base from J, the junction kept 9 bases outside the gene matches. The CDR3 spans 18 residues. Germline assignment: CDR1 SGHTA and CDR2 FQGTGA. The CDR3 DNA follows: TGTGCCAGCAGCTTAACAGCGGGAGTCTCATCGGGCACAGATACGCAGTATTTT. Translated, it gives CASSLTAGVSSGTDTQYF.

The chain employs TRBV6-1 and TRBJ2-2; weak D call: TRBD1 (5 bases). The CDR3 spans 20 residues. Trimming pared 2 bases from V and 3 bases from J, leaving 25 bases between. Germline V gene lookup returns CDR1 MNHNS and CDR2 SASEGT. The CDR3 DNA reads TGTGCCAGCAGTGAATCGTGGGTGCGGACGGGCAGGGCATACACCGGGGAGCTGTTTTTT. It specifies CASSESWVRTGRAYTGELFF.

This clonotype was observed a few times. V gene TRBV20-1 combines with J gene TRBJ2-5; a possible D gene is TRBD1 (6 bases). CDR3 length: 13 amino acids. Germline V CDR1 and CDR2: DFQATT, SNEGSKA (reference sequence). V dropped 5 bases and J dropped 1 base, with 11 bases sitting between them. The CDR3 DNA reads TGCAGTGCTTCCGGGACACGCCAAGAGACCCAGTACTTC. Translated, it gives CSASGTRQETQYF.

This clonotype has more than one count but fewer than ten. The chain joins TRBV20-1 to TRBJ1-3; unclear D gene. The CDR3 consists of 14 residues. The germline V and J ends were trimmed by 1 base and 0 bases, with 7 bases remaining between them. Germline V gene sequence: CDR1 DFQATT, CDR2 SNEGSKA (reference sequence). Written as DNA, the CDR3 is TGCAGTGCTAGAGCGCCGTACTCTGGAAACACCATATATTTT. It translates to CSARAPYSGNTIYF.

The rearrangement joins TRBV7-2 to TRBJ1-6; tentatively, D is TRBD1 (5 bases). Trimming cost V 6 bases and J 10 bases, with 16 bases left between them. The CDR3 runs 14 residues. Looked up from germline, CDR1 is SGHTA and CDR2 is FQGNSA. The CDR3 loop reads CASSPSGGNSPLHF. In DNA form, the CDR3 reads TGTGCCAGCAGTCCATCCGGGGGAAACTCACCCCTCCACTTT.

This clonotype was seen a few times. The chain carries TRBV27 and TRBJ2-3, with TRBD2 matching over 12 bases. This CDR3 contains 18 residues. Looked up from germline, CDR1 is MNHEY and CDR2 is SMNVEV (reference sequence). Trimming took 5 bases from V and 4 from J; bases not matched to a gene: 13. The CDR3 here is CASSPNPTSGRRADTQYF. The CDR3 DNA reads TGTGCCAGCAGTCCAAACCCGACTAGCGGGAGAAGAGCAGATACGCAGTATTTT.

V gene TRBV5-4 combines with J gene TRBJ1-3; no clear D. The CDR3 totals 13 residues. The germline CDR1 and CDR2 sequences are SGHNT and YYREEE (reference sequence). Trimming stripped 2 bases from V and 2 bases from J, with 5 bases between. In nucleotides, the CDR3 is TGTGCCAGCAGCTTCCGGACTGGAAACACCATATATTTT. This sequence encodes CASSFRTGNTIYF.

This chain links TRBV2 with TRBJ2-6; a weak D match, TRBD1 (6 bases). Germline loops: CDR1 SNHLY, CDR2 FYNNEI. V was pared by 3 bases and J by 0 bases, with 12 bases between. The CDR3 consists of 17 residues. CDR3 bases: TGTGCCAGCAGTGAGACAGGCTCTTTCTCTGGGGCCAACGTCCTGACTTTC. Translating gives CASSETGSFSGANVLTF.

This chain connects TRBV11-2 to TRBJ2-5; D is unresolved. Germline assignment: CDR1 SGHAT and CDR2 FQNNGV. The CDR3 covers 15 residues. Trimming left V 5 bases short and J 0 bases short, with 13 bases between. The CDR3 spells CASSPGWRNQETQYF. Here the CDR3 DNA reads TGTGCCAGCAGCCCTGGTTGGCGGAACCAAGAGACCCAGTACTTC. Looking up the rest from reference TRBV11-2 and TRBJ2-5 gives the full variable domain: EAGVAQSPRYKIIEKRQSVAFWCNPISGHATLYWYQQILGQGPKLLIQFQNNGVVDDSQLPKDRFSAERLKGVDSTLKIQPAKLEDSAVYLCASSPGWRNQETQYFGPGTRLLVL.

This clonotype was found many times. The rearrangement links TRBV7-9 to TRBJ2-3; the D is unclear. The CDR3 covers 12 residues. Per the germline V gene, CDR1 is SEHNR and CDR2 is FQNEAQ (reference sequence). V was pared by 4 bases and J by 6 bases, with 8 bases between. The chain's CDR3 is CASSSTIDTQYF. DNA for the CDR3: TGTGCCAGCAGCTCCACCATTGATACGCAGTATTTT.

In its sample, this clonotype was seen many times. V and J are TRBV30 and TRBJ1-2, with TRBD1 matching over 7 bases. The CDR3 is 14 amino acids. Looked up from germline, CDR1 is GTSNPN and CDR2 is SVGIG (reference sequence). J was trimmed by 8 bases and V by 4 bases; bases with no gene match: 13. The CDR3 loop reads CAWTKKDRTMGYTF. The CDR3 nucleotides are TGTGCCTGGACCAAGAAGGACAGGACTATGGGCTACACCTTC.

This clonotype was detected ten times or more. Written as DNA, the CDR3 is TGCAGCGTTGAGAGGGACACCTTGAATGAGCAGTTCTTC. Protein: CSVERDTLNEQFF. The V gene is TRBV29-1, the J gene TRBJ2-1; a possible D gene is TRBD1 (6 bases). The CDR3 is 13 residues long. Germline CDR1 is SQVTM and CDR2 is ANQGSEA. V lost 3 bases to trimming and J lost 7 bases, with 13 bases between them.